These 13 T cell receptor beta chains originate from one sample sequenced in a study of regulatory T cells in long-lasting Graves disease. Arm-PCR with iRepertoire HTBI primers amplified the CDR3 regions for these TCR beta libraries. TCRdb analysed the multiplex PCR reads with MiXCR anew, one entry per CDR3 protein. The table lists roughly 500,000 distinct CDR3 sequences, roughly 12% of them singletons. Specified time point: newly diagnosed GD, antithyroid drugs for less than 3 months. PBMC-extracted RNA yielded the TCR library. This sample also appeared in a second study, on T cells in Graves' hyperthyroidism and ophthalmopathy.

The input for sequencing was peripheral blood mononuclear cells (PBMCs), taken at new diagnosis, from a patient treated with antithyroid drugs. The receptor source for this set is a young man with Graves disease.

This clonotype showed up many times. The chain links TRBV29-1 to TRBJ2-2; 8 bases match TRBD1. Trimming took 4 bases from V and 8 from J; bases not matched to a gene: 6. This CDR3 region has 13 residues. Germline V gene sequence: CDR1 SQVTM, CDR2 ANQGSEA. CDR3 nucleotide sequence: TGCAGCGTTGCCGGACAGGGTTCAGGGGAGCTGTTTTTT. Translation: CSVAGQGSGELFF.

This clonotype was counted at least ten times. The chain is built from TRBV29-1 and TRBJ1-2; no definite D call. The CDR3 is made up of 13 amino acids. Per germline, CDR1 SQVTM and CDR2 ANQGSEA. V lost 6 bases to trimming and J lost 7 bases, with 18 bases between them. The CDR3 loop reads CSVEQPSRGGYTF. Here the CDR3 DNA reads TGCAGCGTGGAACAGCCGTCCCGAGGTGGCTACACCTTC.

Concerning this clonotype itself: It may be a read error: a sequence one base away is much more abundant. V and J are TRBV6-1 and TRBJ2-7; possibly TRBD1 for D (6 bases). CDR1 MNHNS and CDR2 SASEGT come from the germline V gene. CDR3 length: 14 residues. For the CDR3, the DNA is TGTGCCAGCAGTCCTTTTGGACAGTACTACGAGCGGTACTTC. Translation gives CASSPFGQYYERYF.

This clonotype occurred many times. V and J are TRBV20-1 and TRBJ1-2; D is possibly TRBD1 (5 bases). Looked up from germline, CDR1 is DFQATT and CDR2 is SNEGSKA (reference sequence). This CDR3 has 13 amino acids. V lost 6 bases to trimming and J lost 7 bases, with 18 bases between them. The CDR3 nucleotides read TGCAGTGCCCTCGGGACCGCTAGGGGTGGCTACACCTTC. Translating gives CSALGTARGGYTF.

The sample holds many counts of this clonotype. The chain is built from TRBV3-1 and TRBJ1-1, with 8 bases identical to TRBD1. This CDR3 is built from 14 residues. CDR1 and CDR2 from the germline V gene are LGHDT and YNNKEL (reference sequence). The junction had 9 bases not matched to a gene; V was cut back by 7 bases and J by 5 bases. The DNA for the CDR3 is TGTGCCAGCATCGGCAGGGGGCACGGGACTGAAGCTTTCTTT. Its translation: CASIGRGHGTEAFF.

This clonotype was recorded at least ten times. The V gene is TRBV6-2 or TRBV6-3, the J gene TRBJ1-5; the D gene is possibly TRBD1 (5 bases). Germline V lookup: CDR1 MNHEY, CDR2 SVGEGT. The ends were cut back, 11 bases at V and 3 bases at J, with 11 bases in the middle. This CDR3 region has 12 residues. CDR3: CAASGPNQPQHF. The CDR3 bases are TGTGCCGCCTCAGGGCCCAATCAGCCCCAGCATTTT.

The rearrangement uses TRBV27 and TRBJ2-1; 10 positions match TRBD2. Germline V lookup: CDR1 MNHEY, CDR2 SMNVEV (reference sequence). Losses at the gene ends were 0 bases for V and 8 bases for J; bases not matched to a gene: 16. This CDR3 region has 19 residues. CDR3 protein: CASSLSRLTVGLAVDEQFF. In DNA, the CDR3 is TGTGCCAGCAGTTTATCGAGGTTGACCGTTGGACTAGCGGTCGATGAGCAGTTCTTC.

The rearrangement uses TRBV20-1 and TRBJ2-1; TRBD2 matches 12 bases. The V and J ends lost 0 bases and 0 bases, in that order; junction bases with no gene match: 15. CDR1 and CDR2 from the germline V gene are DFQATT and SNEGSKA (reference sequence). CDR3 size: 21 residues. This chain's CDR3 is CSARDGPSGTSGPSSYNEQFF. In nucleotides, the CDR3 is TGCAGTGCTAGAGATGGACCCTCCGGGACTAGCGGGCCGAGCTCCTACAATGAGCAGTTCTTC.

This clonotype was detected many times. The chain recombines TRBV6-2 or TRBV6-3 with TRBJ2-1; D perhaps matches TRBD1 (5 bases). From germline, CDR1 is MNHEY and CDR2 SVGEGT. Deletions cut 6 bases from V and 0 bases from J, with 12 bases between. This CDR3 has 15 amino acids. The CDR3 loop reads CASSFDRSSYNEQFF. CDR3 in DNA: TGTGCCAGCAGCTTCGACAGAAGCTCCTACAATGAGCAGTTCTTC.

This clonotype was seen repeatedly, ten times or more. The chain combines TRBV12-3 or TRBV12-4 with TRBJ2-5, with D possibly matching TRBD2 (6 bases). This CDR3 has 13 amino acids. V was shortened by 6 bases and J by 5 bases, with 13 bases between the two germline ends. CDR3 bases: TGTGCCAGCAGAGCGGGTTGGTTGGAGACCCAGTACTTC. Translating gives CASRAGWLETQYF.

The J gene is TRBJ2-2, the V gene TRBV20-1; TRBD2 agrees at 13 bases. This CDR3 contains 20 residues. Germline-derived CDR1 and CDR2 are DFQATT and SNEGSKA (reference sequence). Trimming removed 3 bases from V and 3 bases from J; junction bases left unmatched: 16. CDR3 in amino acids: CSARGGGLAGEKGYTGELFF. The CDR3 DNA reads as TGCAGTGCTAGGGGGGGAGGACTAGCGGGGGAAAAGGGGTACACCGGGGAGCTGTTTTTT.

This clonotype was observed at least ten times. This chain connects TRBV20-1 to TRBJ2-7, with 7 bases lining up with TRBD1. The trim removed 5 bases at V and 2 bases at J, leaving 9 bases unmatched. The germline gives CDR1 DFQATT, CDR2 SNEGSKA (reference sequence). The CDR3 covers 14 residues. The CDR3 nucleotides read TGCAGTGCTCGTTACAGGGGAAGGACCTACGAGCAGTACTTC. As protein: CSARYRGRTYEQYF.

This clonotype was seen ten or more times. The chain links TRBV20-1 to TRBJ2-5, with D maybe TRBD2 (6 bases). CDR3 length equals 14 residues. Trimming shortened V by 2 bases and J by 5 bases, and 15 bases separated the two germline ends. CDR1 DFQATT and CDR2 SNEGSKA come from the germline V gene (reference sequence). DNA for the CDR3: TGCAGTGCTAGATGGCGGATTCGGGGGGAGACCCAGTACTTC. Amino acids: CSARWRIRGETQYF.